This T cell receptor (beta chain) was found in a study of blood T cell repertoires in COVID-19 (dated by TCRdb to between 2020 and 2021). For the wider study: The collaborator samples originated in the United States, Italy and Spain and spanned the acute and convalescent phases of COVID-19. The prospective study material was composed of cDNA or gDNA derived from T cells, B-cell-depleted T cells, or PBMCs. Deeply sampled blood TCRbeta repertoires from subjects exposed to, actively infected with, or recovered from COVID-19 were included in the dataset. The repertoires were made available in a free public database intended to serve as a resource for research on the immune response to SARS-CoV-2. The samples were drawn from two sources: the first 160 participants of the ongoing ImmuneRACE study, and over 950 subjects contributed by 6 global collaborators. A de-identified subject ID, COVID-19 status, age in years and sex were almost always included in the sample metadata. HLA class I and class II types, where available, came from metadata supplied by the sample provider rather than from assay-based typing. The paper as a whole reports these results and caveats: The amount of clinical and demographic metadata varied by source and participant and was provided uncurated.

Participants in the prospective study were enrolled through a virtual design, were aged about 18 to 100 years, and lived in 24 United States geographic areas. To assign participants to cohorts, the prospective study relied on clinical history that participants themselves reported in a screening survey and a study questionnaire. In the prospective study, mobile phlebotomists collected whole blood, serum and a nasopharyngeal or oropharyngeal swab from each participant. Over an approximately 2-month period, participants in the prospective study had the option of providing additional blood draws and questionnaires. Before DNA extraction, blood samples from the prospective study were shipped at room temperature or frozen. TCRbeta CDR3 regions were amplified from genomic DNA using the immunoSEQ Assay, a bias-controlled multiplex PCR. The authors' analysis ran thus. Nucleated cell counts per sample were estimated from amplification of reference gene primers within the assay. To quantify the absolute abundance of each unique TCRbeta CDR3 rearrangement, sequence reads were collapsed and filtered. For each sample, productive Simpson clonality was calculated by taking the square root of Simpson's diversity index across productive rearrangements. Held by TCRdb, this immuneACCESS table contains in-frame sequences only and omits some clones. Under half of the omission traces to an unresolved V gene where checked; the cause of the rest is unknown. D and trimming come from the DNA, and the V and J calls and clone size come from that table. Recorded for this sample are about 400,000 clones; approximately 88% of them occurred a single time. Jointly, the top ten make up roughly 1.9% of the sample.

This clone was found once. The specificity of this receptor is unknown. The sample holds no much larger clone one base away, and base qualities are not on file. The CDR3 spans 13 residues, from the cysteine through the phenylalanine. Only the CDR3 region is kept as DNA, spanning 39 bases read in frame from base 1. The germline V gene supplies CDR1 SGHRS and CDR2 YFSETQ. V and J are truncated by 4 bases and 1 base respectively, leaving an intervening sequence of 8 bases. The receptor comes from a woman in her thirties or forties with acute COVID-19. The sequence links TRBV5-1 to TRBJ1-2; there is no confident call for the D gene. Sequenced material: PBMCs or T cells enriched from blood (not recorded which). CDR3 sequence: CASSEGFNYGYTF. The sequence in DNA is TGCGCCAGCAGCGAGGGATTTAACTATGGCTACACCTTC.